The next 23 T cell receptor beta chains were all read from a single sample in a study of cytomegalovirus exposure and HLA in healthy donors. 60 Vbeta and 13 Jbeta primers were used in PCR. The method was immunoSEQ multiplex PCR; TCRdb's version includes in-frame clones alone and lacks a portion of them. The table lists 150,000 to 200,000 clones, about 80% of them singletons. The sample taken for sequencing was PBMCs. These receptors were obtained from a man aged 25-45 years in good health and CMV-seronegative.

The V and J genes are TRBV7-9 and TRBJ2-7; possible D gene TRBD2, 6 bases. Germline assignment: CDR1 SEHNR and CDR2 FQNEAQ (reference sequence). The V gene lost 5 bases and the J gene lost 2 bases, with 16 bases spanning the gap. This CDR3 has 15 amino acids. CDR3 sequence reads: CASSPFGGATYEQYF. The CDR3 nucleotides are TGTGCCAGCAGCCCTTTCGGCGGGGCCACCTACGAGCAGTACTTC.

The V and J genes are TRBV23-1 and TRBJ2-7; 9 bases match TRBD1. TRBV23-1 is placed among ORFs of uncertain function. V lost 2 bases to trimming and J lost 3 bases; unmatched junction nucleotides: 17. This CDR3 contains 19 residues. Here the CDR3 reads CASSQEGTGSGIENYEQYF. The CDR3 coding sequence is TGCGCCAGCAGTCAAGAAGGGACAGGGTCGGGTATTGAAAACTACGAGCAGTACTTC.

This clone was observed once. The chain combines TRBV5-8 with TRBJ2-1; no definite D call. V was trimmed by 6 bases and J by 3 bases, leaving 10 bases between them. Per germline, CDR1 SGHTS and CDR2 YDEGEE. CDR3 length: 13 amino acids. CDR3 in amino acids: CASIPPGYNEQFF. CDR3 bases: TGTGCCAGCATCCCGCCAGGCTACAATGAGCAGTTCTTC.

The chain combines TRBV27 with TRBJ2-2; 10 bases match TRBD1. V lost 3 bases and J lost 5; bases outside the gene matches: 6. The CDR3 loop spans 16 amino acids. Germline CDR1 is MNHEY and CDR2 is SMNVEV (reference sequence). CDR3 coding DNA: TGTGCCAGCAGTTTTTCTGGGACAGGGGTAACCGGGGAGCTGTTTTTT. Protein: CASSFSGTGVTGELFF.

This clone has more than one count but fewer than ten. This chain uses TRBV6-1 with TRBJ2-3; 8 bases fit TRBD2. Germline trimming cut 2 bases from V and 5 bases from J; bases unmatched to any gene: 9. The CDR3 covers 16 residues. Looked up from germline, CDR1 is MNHNS and CDR2 is SASEGT. CDR3 DNA sequence: TGTGCCAGCAGTGAACCCACAGCGGGAGCCAGAGATACGCAGTATTTT. The encoded protein is CASSEPTAGARDTQYF.

V and J are TRBV4-1 and TRBJ1-1, with D maybe TRBD1 (5 bases). The V and J ends lost 5 bases and 5 bases respectively, with 15 bases between them. Germline V gives CDR1 MGHRA, CDR2 YSYEKL. This CDR3 contains 14 residues. The CDR3 spells CASSNGAGATEAFF. The CDR3 DNA reads TGCGCCAGCAGCAATGGGGCAGGTGCTACTGAAGCTTTCTTT.

The table lists this clone with a count of one. The chain uses TRBV6-6 and TRBJ1-5; maybe TRBD1 (6 bases). V was shortened by 8 bases and J by 4 bases, with 12 bases between the two germline ends. This CDR3 region has 13 residues. CDR1 MNHNY and CDR2 SVGAGI come from the germline V gene (reference sequence). For the CDR3, the DNA is TGTGCCAGCGGCCTGCAGGGGAATCAGCCCCAGCATTTT. It encodes CASGLQGNQPQHF.

V usage is TRBV4-1 and J usage is TRBJ1-4; perhaps TRBD1 as D (5 bases). Between the trimmed V and J ends, which lost 3 bases and 0 bases, there was a span of 11 bases. CDR1 is MGHRA, CDR2 YSYEKL, per germline. The CDR3 spans 16 residues. CDR3 in amino acids: CASSQARGATNEKLFF. The DNA of the CDR3 is TGCGCCAGCAGCCAGGCCCGGGGGGCAACTAATGAAAAACTGTTTTTT.

The rearrangement joins TRBV11-3 to TRBJ2-1, with 9 nucleotides matching TRBD2. Germline CDR1 and CDR2: SGHNT and YENEEA. The CDR3 is made up of 17 amino acids. The trim removed 1 base at V and 8 bases at J, leaving 12 bases unmatched. In DNA form, the CDR3 reads TGTGCCAGCAGCTTAGGGAACGGCGGGAGGGCCAGCGATGAGCAGTTCTTC. It encodes CASSLGNGGRASDEQFF. The full variable domain, completed using reference TRBV11-3 and TRBJ2-1, is EAGVVQSPRYKIIEKKQPVAFWCNPISGHNTLYWYLQNLGQGPELLIRYENEEAVDDSQLPKDRFSAERLKGVDSTLKIQPAELGDSAVYLCASSLGNGGRASDEQFFGPGTRLTVL.

The chain uses TRBV18 and TRBJ1-1; D unresolved. In germline, CDR1 is KGHSH, CDR2 LQKENI. Trimming cost V 2 bases and J 7 bases, with 8 bases left between them. This CDR3 has 12 amino acids. CDR3 loop: CASSPEGSEAFF. Written as DNA, the CDR3 is TGTGCCAGCTCACCAGAGGGCAGTGAAGCTTTCTTT.

V usage is TRBV2 and J usage is TRBJ2-7; D perhaps matches TRBD2 (5 bases). Trimming shortened V by 7 bases and J by 4 bases, and 11 bases separated the two germline ends. The CDR3 is 12 residues long. CDR1 SNHLY and CDR2 FYNNEI come from the germline V gene. The CDR3 spells CASTREGYEQYF. The CDR3 nucleotides read TGTGCCAGCACGAGAGAGGGTTACGAGCAGTACTTC. The full variable domain, completed using reference TRBV2 and TRBJ2-7, is EPEVTQTPSHQVTQMGQEVILRCVPISNHLYFYWYRQILGQKVEFLVSFYNNEISEKSEIFDDQFSVERPDGSNFTLKIRSTKLEDSAMYFCASTREGYEQYFGPGTRLTVT.

The CDR3 DNA reads TGCGCCAGCAGCCAACTAGCGGGAGGAAGTAATGAGCAGTTCTTC. Translation: CASSQLAGGSNEQFF. The chain joins TRBV4-1 to TRBJ2-1; 11 positions agree with TRBD2. V gave up 2 bases and J gave up 7 bases; unmatched junction bases: 4. The CDR3 loop spans 15 amino acids. From germline, CDR1 is MGHRA and CDR2 YSYEKL.

The chain is built from TRBV7-6 and TRBJ2-7, with unresolved D. This CDR3 spans 12 amino acids. Germline assignment: CDR1 SGHVS and CDR2 FNYEAQ. V lost 5 bases, J lost 3 bases, and 8 bases lay in between. Here the CDR3 reads CASSDDIYEQYF. CDR3 in DNA: TGTGCCAGCAGCGATGACATCTACGAGCAGTACTTC.

This chain connects TRBV6-6 to TRBJ1-2, with D possibly TRBD1 on 6 matching bases. CDR3 length: 15 residues. Germline CDR1 is MNHNY and CDR2 is SVGAGI (reference sequence). Trimming stripped 6 bases from V and 8 bases from J, with 22 bases between. CDR3 sequence: CASSRLGPGGEGYTF. Written as DNA, the CDR3 is TGTGCCAGCAGCCGCCTGGGTCCGGGGGGCGAGGGCTACACCTTC.

The V and J genes are TRBV7-2 and TRBJ2-5; D might be TRBD1 (6 bases). Looked up from germline, CDR1 is SGHTA and CDR2 is FQGNSA. Trimming cost V 5 bases and J 1 base, with 17 bases left between them. This CDR3 is 16 amino acids long. The CDR3 DNA follows: TGTGCCAGCAGCCCAGGGGTCAGAGTAGGCCAAGAGACCCAGTACTTC. Its protein is CASSPGVRVGQETQYF.

The CDR3 loop reads CASSLGLRTTSAEETQYF. CDR3 sequence (DNA): TGTGCCAGCAGCTTAGGTCTCCGAACTACTAGCGCCGAAGAGACCCAGTACTTC. The gene calls are TRBV7-9 and TRBJ2-5, with 7 bases aligning to TRBD2. Germline V gene lookup returns CDR1 SEHNR and CDR2 FQNEAQ (reference sequence). There are 18 residues in the CDR3. V shed 1 base, J shed 3 bases, and the junction held 14 bases outside the gene matches.

J is TRBJ2-5 and V is TRBV19; 7 bases map to TRBD1. Gene TRBJ2-7 matches the end of the DNA better, so the J call may be wrong. Per germline, CDR1 LNHDA and CDR2 SQIVND (reference sequence). The CDR3 loop spans 14 amino acids. Here the CDR3 reads CASGGQPSSYEQYF. As DNA, the CDR3 is TGTGCCAGTGGGGGACAGCCGAGCTCCTACGAGCAGTACTTC.

The chain carries TRBV27 and TRBJ2-1, with D perhaps TRBD2 (6 bases). V was shortened by 6 bases and J by 9 bases, with 15 bases between the two germline ends. Germline-derived CDR1 and CDR2 are MNHEY and SMNVEV (reference sequence). The CDR3 consists of 13 residues. The CDR3 bases are TGTGCCAGCAGGCCGGGACTTTTCACTGAGCAGTTCTTC. Its translation is CASRPGLFTEQFF.

The rearrangement links TRBV7-3 to TRBJ2-2; 12 bases align to TRBD2. Losses at the gene ends were 5 bases for V and 5 bases for J; bases not matched to a gene: 9. The germline gives CDR1 SGHTA, CDR2 FQGTGA. This CDR3 is built from 17 residues. The CDR3 spells CASSPRTSGMGTGELFF. The CDR3 bases are TGTGCCAGCAGCCCGCGGACTAGCGGGATGGGTACCGGGGAGCTGTTTTTT.

CDR3 nucleotide sequence: TGTGCCAGCAAGGGCGCCGGGGGGGTGGGAGAGCAGTACTTC. It translates to CASKGAGGVGEQYF. The chain has TRBV6-5 and TRBJ2-7, with TRBD2 matching 8 bases. CDR3 length equals 14 residues. Losses at the gene ends were 7 bases for V and 7 bases for J; bases not matched to a gene: 12. Germline values: CDR1 MNHEY, CDR2 SVGAGI.

In DNA, the CDR3 is TGTGCCAGCAGCCGACGGGACAGCACTGGAAACACCATATATTTT. It translates to CASSRRDSTGNTIYF. The J gene is TRBJ1-3, the V gene TRBV21-1; the listed D gene, TRBD1, was not tested against the DNA. TRBV21-1 is an annotated pseudogene. This CDR3 has 15 residues.

The rearrangement links TRBV6-6 to TRBJ1-1, with 8 bases aligning to TRBD1. The trim removed 4 bases at V and 2 bases at J, leaving 9 bases unmatched. The length of the CDR3 is 16 residues. Germline V CDR1 and CDR2: MNHNY, SVGAGI (reference sequence). Written as DNA, the CDR3 is TGTGCCAGCAGTTCCTCTCCGGGACAGGTAAACACTGAAGCTTTCTTT. This encodes CASSSSPGQVNTEAFF.

The V gene is TRBV6-5, the J gene TRBJ1-2, with 9 bases identical to TRBD1. This CDR3 has 14 amino acids. The J segment lost 5 bases and the V segment lost 5 bases, leaving 6 bases of the junction unmatched. Germline V gives CDR1 MNHEY, CDR2 SVGAGI. Here the CDR3 DNA reads TGTGCCAGCAGTGCATCCGGGACAGGGTATGGCTACACCTTC. It is translated as CASSASGTGYGYTF.